This TCR beta chain was sequenced for a study of neurological immune-mediated disorders. TCRdb processed the 5' RACE reads anew with MiXCR; each CDR3 protein has one entry. The sample contains about 62,000 distinct CDR3 sequences, roughly 3.5% of which appear only once. Study-wide points: The multiple sclerosis repertoire cluster had no clinical or MRI correlate. While HTLV-1-associated myelopathy showed the greatest TCR clonal expansion, multiple sclerosis showed the least, falling below healthy controls.

V lost 1 base, J lost 2 bases, and 2 bases stayed unmatched. The CDR3 runs to 15 residues. Looked up from germline, CDR1 is SGHTA and CDR2 is FQGNSA. This clonotype appeared many times. Its specificity is unknown. The genes are TRBV7-2 and TRBJ2-1; 7 bases line up with TRBD2. This receptor was obtained from a woman in her 50s with multiple sclerosis. Source material: PBMCs. DNA for the CDR3: TGTGCCAGCAGCTTAGACAGCGGGACCTACAATGAGCAGTTCTTC. It encodes CASSLDSGTYNEQFF.